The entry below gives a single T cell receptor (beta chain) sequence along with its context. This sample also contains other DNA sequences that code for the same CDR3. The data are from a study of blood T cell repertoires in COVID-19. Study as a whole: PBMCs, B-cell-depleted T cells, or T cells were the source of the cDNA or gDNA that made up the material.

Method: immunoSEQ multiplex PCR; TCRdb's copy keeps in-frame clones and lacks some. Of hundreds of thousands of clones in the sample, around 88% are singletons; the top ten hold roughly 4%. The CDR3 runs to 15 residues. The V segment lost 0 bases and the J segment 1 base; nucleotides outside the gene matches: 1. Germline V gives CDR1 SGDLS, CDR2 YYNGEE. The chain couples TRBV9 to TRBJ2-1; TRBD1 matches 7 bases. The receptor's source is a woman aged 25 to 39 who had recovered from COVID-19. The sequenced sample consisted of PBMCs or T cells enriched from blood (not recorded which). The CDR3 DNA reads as TGTGCCAGCAGCGTAGGACAGGGATCCTACAATGAGCAGTTCTTC. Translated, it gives CASSVGQGSYNEQFF.